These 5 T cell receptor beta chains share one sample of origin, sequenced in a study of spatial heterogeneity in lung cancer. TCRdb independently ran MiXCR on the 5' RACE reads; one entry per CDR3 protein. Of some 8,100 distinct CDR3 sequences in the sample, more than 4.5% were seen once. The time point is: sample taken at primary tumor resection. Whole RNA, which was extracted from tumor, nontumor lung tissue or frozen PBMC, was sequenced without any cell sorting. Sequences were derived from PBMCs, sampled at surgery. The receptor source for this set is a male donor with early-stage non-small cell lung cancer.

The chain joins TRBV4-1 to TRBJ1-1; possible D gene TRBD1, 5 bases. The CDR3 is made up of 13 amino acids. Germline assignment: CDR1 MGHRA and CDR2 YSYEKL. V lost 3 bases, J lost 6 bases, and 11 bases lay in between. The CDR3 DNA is TGCGCCAGCAGCCAGGGGAGGGGTCCTGAAGCTTTCTTT. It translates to CASSQGRGPEAFF.

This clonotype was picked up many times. CDR3 in DNA: TGTGCCAGCAGCGCGACTAGCGGGGCCTCACGGGACGAGCAGTACTTC. Protein: CASSATSGASRDEQYF. V gene TRBV2 combines with J gene TRBJ2-7; 11 nucleotides match TRBD2. This CDR3 is 16 amino acids long. Trimming cost V 6 bases and J 5 bases; bases outside gene matches: 12. The V gene's germline CDR1 is SNHLY and CDR2 FYNNEI.

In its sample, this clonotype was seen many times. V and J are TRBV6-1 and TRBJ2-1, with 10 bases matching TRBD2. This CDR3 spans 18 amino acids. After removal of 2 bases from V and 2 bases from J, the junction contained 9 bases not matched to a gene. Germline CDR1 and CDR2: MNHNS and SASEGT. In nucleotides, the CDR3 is TGTGCCAGCAGTGAAAACATTCGGACTAGCGGAACCTACAATGAGCAGTTCTTC. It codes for CASSENIRTSGTYNEQFF.

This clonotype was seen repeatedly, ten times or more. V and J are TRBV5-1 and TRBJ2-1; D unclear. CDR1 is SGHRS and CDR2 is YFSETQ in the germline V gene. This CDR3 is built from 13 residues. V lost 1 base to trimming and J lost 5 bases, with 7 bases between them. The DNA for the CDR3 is TGCGCCAGCAGCTTGAACACCAACAATGAGCAGTTCTTC. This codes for CASSLNTNNEQFF.

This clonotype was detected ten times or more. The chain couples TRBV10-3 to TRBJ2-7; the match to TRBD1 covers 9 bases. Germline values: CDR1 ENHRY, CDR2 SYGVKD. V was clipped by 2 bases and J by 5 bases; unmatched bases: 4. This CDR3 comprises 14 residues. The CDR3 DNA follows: TGTGCCATCAGTGAGAGGGGGACAGGGAACGAGCAGTACTTC. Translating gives CAISERGTGNEQYF.